These 30 T cell receptor beta chains came from one sample sequenced in a study of blood T cell repertoires in COVID-19 (dated by TCRdb to 2018 to 2020). Library generation was performed with the immunoSEQ multiplex PCR assay. The source is immuneACCESS, and TCRdb retained only in-frame sequences with V and J called. Part of the clones is not carried over; for the studies checked, unresolved V genes explain less than half of this, and the remainder is unexplained. The sample contains hundreds of thousands of clones, around 91% of them found a single time. Roughly 3.3% of the sample rests with the top ten. The specimen was peripheral blood. The origin of the receptors is a woman aged 18-29 years who had recovered from COVID-19.

J is TRBJ1-2 and V is TRBV3-1 (or the pseudogene TRBV3-2), with D possibly matching TRBD1 (5 bases). Germline V gives CDR1 LGHDT, CDR2 YNNKEL (reference sequence). With 0 bases removed from V and 8 bases from J, the gap between germline ends came to 13 bases. CDR3 length: 14 residues. The CDR3 nucleotides read TGTGCCAGCAGCCAAGATCAAGGGGTGGGGGGCTACACCTTC. Translation: CASSQDQGVGGYTF.

V is TRBV10-3 and J is TRBJ2-3; 9 bases align to TRBD2. With 6 bases clipped from V and 3 bases from J, the junction kept 7 bases outside the gene matches. Germline V CDR1 and CDR2: ENHRY, SYGVKD. The CDR3 length is 15 residues. This CDR3 is CAISETSGGTDTQYF. CDR3 sequence (DNA): TGTGCCATCAGCGAGACTAGCGGAGGGACAGATACGCAGTATTTT.

CDR3 sequence (DNA): TGTGCCAGCAGCTCGAACCAGATCTATGGCTACACCTTC. Translated: CASSSNQIYGYTF. The rearrangement joins TRBV7-2 to TRBJ1-2; D is uncertain. Germline V gene lookup returns CDR1 SGHTA and CDR2 FQGNSA. With 4 bases removed from V and 4 bases from J, the gap between germline ends came to 10 bases. The CDR3 totals 13 residues.

The chain combines TRBV11-2 with TRBJ2-2; 7 bases line up with TRBD1. Trimming took 5 bases from V and 2 from J; bases not matched to a gene: 8. Germline V CDR1 and CDR2: SGHAT, FQNNGV. The CDR3 is 16 amino acids. CDR3 sequence: CASSILDRVNTGELFF. CDR3 sequence (DNA): TGTGCCAGCAGCATACTAGACAGGGTAAACACCGGGGAGCTGTTTTTT.

This rearrangement joins TRBV11-3 to TRBJ2-5; 14 positions agree with TRBD2. This CDR3 is 16 amino acids long. The germline V gene encodes CDR1 SGHNT and CDR2 YENEEA. After removal of 0 bases from V and 10 bases from J, the junction contained 7 bases not matched to a gene. The CDR3 loop reads CASSLDGTSGGEVQYF. The CDR3 region has the DNA TGTGCCAGCAGCTTAGACGGGACTAGCGGGGGAGAGGTCCAGTACTTC. Full variable domain (missing parts from reference TRBV11-3 and TRBJ2-5): EAGVVQSPRYKIIEKKQPVAFWCNPISGHNTLYWYLQNLGQGPELLIRYENEEAVDDSQLPKDRFSAERLKGVDSTLKIQPAELGDSAVYLCASSLDGTSGGEVQYFGPGTRLLVL.

CDR3 sequence: CASSWGLAGINEQFF. The CDR3 region has the DNA TGTGCCAGCAGCTGGGGACTAGCGGGGATCAATGAGCAGTTCTTC. The gene calls are TRBV5-4 and TRBJ2-1, with 13 bases identical to TRBD2. Germline CDR1 SGHNT, CDR2 YYREEE (reference sequence). The junction had 3 bases not matched to a gene; V was cut back by 3 bases and J by 6 bases. This CDR3 contains 15 residues.

On this clone itself: The sample holds other DNA sequences that translate to the same CDR3. The genes are TRBV19 and TRBJ1-1; D is unclear. Trimming stripped 2 bases from V and 0 bases from J, with 4 bases between. CDR3 length equals 13 residues. Germline CDR1 reads LNHDA; CDR2 reads SQIVND (reference sequence). CDR3 sequence reads: CASSISVNTEAFF. The CDR3 DNA is TGTGCCAGTAGTATATCCGTGAACACTGAAGCTTTCTTT.

The V call is TRBV7-9, the J call TRBJ2-6; tentative D call: TRBD1 (7 bases). This CDR3 region has 18 residues. Trimming took off 3 bases at V and 0 bases at J, with 15 bases between the two ends. Germline V gene lookup returns CDR1 SEHNR and CDR2 FQNEAQ (reference sequence). CDR3 sequence (DNA): TGTGCCAGCAGCTTTGTGTCAGGGGGGATCTCTGGGGCCAACGTCCTGACTTTC. Its translation: CASSFVSGGISGANVLTF.

The sample holds one count of this clone. Within the sample, other DNA sequences also encode this same CDR3. The chain recombines TRBV5-1 with TRBJ1-5, with D possibly being TRBD1 (5 bases). V shed 0 bases and J shed 6 bases, with 19 bases lying between them. Germline V gene sequence: CDR1 SGHRS, CDR2 YFSETQ. The CDR3 has 17 amino acids. In nucleotides, the CDR3 is TGCGCCAGCAGCTTGGAGGGGCGGGGGGAAGGAGGTCAGCCCCAGCATTTT. Its translation is CASSLEGRGEGGQPQHF.

This sequence joins TRBV5-1 and TRBJ1-2; D is unresolved. In germline, CDR1 is SGHRS, CDR2 YFSETQ. The CDR3 is made up of 14 amino acids. Trimming removed 3 bases at V and 2 bases at J, with 11 bases between. CDR3 coding DNA: TGCGCCAGCAGCTCCGAGGGTGAGAACTATGGCTACACCTTC. Translation gives CASSSEGENYGYTF. Looking up the rest from reference TRBV5-1 and TRBJ1-2 gives the full variable domain: KAGVTQTPRYLIKTRGQQVTLSCSPISGHRSVSWYQQTPGQGLQFLFEYFSETQRNKGNFPGRFSGRQFSNSRSEMNVSTLELGDSALYLCASSSEGENYGYTFGSGTRLTVV.

The rearrangement joins TRBV9 to TRBJ1-6; D call uncertain. Deletions cut 1 base from V and 8 bases from J, with 13 bases between. The CDR3 consists of 15 residues. Germline V gene lookup returns CDR1 SGDLS and CDR2 YYNGEE. This chain's CDR3 is CASSVSAGIDSPLHF. In DNA, the CDR3 is TGTGCCAGCAGCGTAAGTGCCGGGATCGATTCACCCCTCCACTTT.

V and J are TRBV29-1 and TRBJ1-1; D possibly corresponds to TRBD1 (5 bases). CDR3 length: 12 residues. Germline V gene sequence: CDR1 SQVTM, CDR2 ANQGSEA. Between the trimmed V and J ends, which lost 8 bases and 2 bases, there was a span of 12 bases. The CDR3 reads CSTEDNNTEAFF. CDR3 bases: TGCAGCACCGAGGACAACAACACTGAAGCTTTCTTT.

CDR3 region: CASRPLARVQETQYF. The CDR3 nucleotides are TGTGCCAGCAGGCCTCTAGCGAGAGTCCAAGAGACCCAGTACTTC. The V gene is TRBV6-2 or TRBV6-3, the J gene TRBJ2-5, with a tentative D call TRBD2 (6 bases). Germline V CDR1 and CDR2: MNHEY, SVGEGT. The CDR3 extends over 15 amino acids. V was pared by 6 bases and J by 1 base, with 15 bases between.

Turning to this clone: Because the CDR3's place on the DNA is in doubt, the DNA is left out and the CDR3 is given as listed by TCRdb. The chain couples TRBV24-1 to TRBJ2-2; the table gives TRBD2 as D, unverified against the DNA. The CDR3 comprises 16 residues, both ends counted. Germline assignment: CDR1 KGHDR and CDR2 SFDVKD. The CDR3: CATSDYSTSGTGELFF.

The genes are TRBV6-2 or TRBV6-3 and TRBJ2-7; 8 bases map to TRBD1. This CDR3 is 14 amino acids long. Trimming cost V 4 bases and J 6 bases; bases outside gene matches: 8. Germline values: CDR1 MNHEY, CDR2 SVGEGT. Written as DNA, the CDR3 is TGTGCCAGCAGTTTGCGACAGGGGTCGCGCGAGCAGTACGTC. As protein: CASSLRQGSREQYV.

This clone was seen a few times. Additional DNA sequences in this sample encode the identical CDR3. The chain joins TRBV11-3 to TRBJ2-1, with D possibly TRBD1 on 6 matching bases. This CDR3 spans 15 amino acids. V lost 1 base, J lost 1 base, and 8 bases lay in between. Germline values: CDR1 SGHNT, CDR2 YENEEA. CDR3 coding DNA: TGTGCCAGCAGCTTAGTCAGGGGTTCCTACAATGAGCAGTTCTTC. Amino acids: CASSLVRGSYNEQFF.

This chain links TRBV27 with TRBJ2-3, with TRBD1 identical over 8 bases. The CDR3 is made up of 13 amino acids. V lost 4 bases and J lost 4; bases outside the gene matches: 1. Per the germline V gene, CDR1 is MNHEY and CDR2 is SMNVEV (reference sequence). CDR3 residues: CASSSTGADTQYF. In nucleotides, the CDR3 is TGTGCCAGCAGTTCGACAGGGGCAGATACGCAGTATTTT.

This chain uses TRBV19 with TRBJ2-1, with 8 bases that match TRBD2. In germline, CDR1 is LNHDA, CDR2 SQIVND (reference sequence). This CDR3 region has 14 residues. After removal of 1 base from V and 7 bases from J, the junction contained 3 bases not matched to a gene. Here the CDR3 reads CASSIGTSFNEQFF. DNA of the CDR3: TGTGCCAGTAGTATAGGGACTAGCTTTAATGAGCAGTTCTTC.

This chain joins TRBV9 and TRBJ1-2; 10 bases are shared with TRBD1. CDR3 size: 14 residues. Looked up from germline, CDR1 is SGDLS and CDR2 is YYNGEE. V dropped 4 bases and J dropped 6; count of bases not matched to a gene: 6. CDR3 sequence reads: CASSPGQGINGYTF. CDR3 DNA: TGTGCCAGCAGCCCGGGACAGGGGATTAATGGCTACACCTTC.

A remark on this clone: The same CDR3 is also encoded by other DNA sequences in this sample. This chain links TRBV6-6 with TRBJ2-2; no firm D call. CDR3 length: 14 residues. With 0 bases removed from V and 2 bases from J, the gap between germline ends came to 4 bases. CDR1 is MNHNY and CDR2 is SVGAGI in the germline V gene (reference sequence). The CDR3 nucleotides read TGTGCCAGCAGTTACTCCTCCAACACCGGGGAGCTGTTTTTT. It translates to CASSYSSNTGELFF.

V gene TRBV3-1 (or the pseudogene TRBV3-2) combines with J gene TRBJ2-2, with TRBD1 as a possible D gene (5 bases). Looked up from germline, CDR1 is LGHDT and CDR2 is YNNKEL (reference sequence). V lost 0 bases, J lost 2 bases, and 19 bases lay in between. The CDR3 has 19 residues. The CDR3 bases are TGTGCCAGCAGCCAAGAATGGGTGGAACAGGACACTAACACCGGGGAGCTGTTTTTT. The encoded protein is CASSQEWVEQDTNTGELFF.

The chain is built from TRBV5-4 and TRBJ1-1; 9 nucleotides align to TRBD1. V lost 0 bases and J lost 1; bases outside the gene matches: 1. The CDR3 is 15 amino acids. In germline, CDR1 is SGHNT, CDR2 YYREEE (reference sequence). The CDR3 here is CASSLGGQGNTEAFF. CDR3 sequence (DNA): TGTGCCAGCAGCTTGGGGGGACAGGGGAACACTGAAGCTTTCTTT.

The rearrangement joins TRBV2 to TRBJ2-1; 10 bases agree with TRBD2. The CDR3 extends over 14 amino acids. The trim removed 7 bases at V and 4 bases at J, leaving 4 bases unmatched. Germline loops: CDR1 SNHLY, CDR2 FYNNEI. CDR3 in amino acids: CASMRTSGYNEQFF. The CDR3 nucleotides are TGTGCCAGCATGCGGACTAGCGGATACAATGAGCAGTTCTTC.

This chain links TRBV6-2 or TRBV6-3 with TRBJ1-3; TRBD1 is a possible D gene (6 bases). This CDR3 comprises 15 residues. The V gene lost 2 bases and the J gene lost 1 base, with 9 bases spanning the gap. The germline V gene has CDR1 MNHEY and CDR2 SVGEGT. This chain's CDR3 is CASSYSGTSGNTIYF. The CDR3 bases are TGTGCCAGCAGTTACAGCGGGACATCTGGAAACACCATATATTTT.

V usage is TRBV24-1 and J usage is TRBJ2-7; 10 bases map to TRBD2. The CDR3 sequence is 13 residues long. Germline V CDR1 and CDR2: KGHDR, SFDVKD. Germline trimming cut 7 bases from V and 11 bases from J; bases unmatched to any gene: 10. The DNA for the CDR3 is TGTGCCACCAGCGGGACTAGCGAGCGGCGGGAGTACGTC. It translates to CATSGTSERREYV.

The V gene is TRBV30, the J gene TRBJ2-7; perhaps TRBD2 as D (5 bases). The CDR3 contains 14 residues. Germline CDR1 is GTSNPN and CDR2 is SVGIG (reference sequence). The V end was cut by 4 bases, the J end by 2 bases, with 15 bases between. The DNA of the CDR3 is TGTGCCTGGACGTGGAGCGGATGCCCCTACGAGCAGTACGTC. This codes for CAWTWSGCPYEQYV.

CDR3 bases: TGTGCCAGCAGCCCTCATAACGAGGAGCAGTTCTTC. Its protein is CASSPHNEEQFF. The V call is TRBV9, the J call TRBJ2-1, with no clear D. The length of the CDR3 is 12 residues. Germline values: CDR1 SGDLS, CDR2 YYNGEE. V was trimmed by 4 bases and J by 10 bases, leaving 12 bases between them.

The chain links TRBV5-1 to TRBJ2-5; a possible D gene is TRBD1 (5 bases). V lost 6 bases, J lost 0 bases, and 18 bases lay in between. Per the germline V gene, CDR1 is SGHRS and CDR2 is YFSETQ. The CDR3 consists of 16 residues. The CDR3 is CASTPRTAGNQETQYF. The CDR3, as DNA: TGCGCCAGCACACCCCGGACCGCAGGGAACCAAGAGACCCAGTACTTC.

The chain carries TRBV6-4 and TRBJ2-3, with D tentatively TRBD2 (5 bases). The germline V gene encodes CDR1 MRHNA and CDR2 SNTAGT. The CDR3 sequence is 13 residues long. The ends were cut back, 8 bases at V and 4 bases at J, with 13 bases in the middle. CDR3: CASYNRGSDTQYF. CDR3 coding DNA: TGTGCCAGCTATAACCGGGGTTCAGATACGCAGTATTTT.

The chain joins TRBV7-7 to TRBJ2-2, with 10 bases matching TRBD1. The V and J ends lost 5 bases and 4 bases, in that order; junction bases with no gene match: 7. The CDR3 length is 16 residues. Per germline, CDR1 SSHAT and CDR2 FNYEAQ (reference sequence). The CDR3 DNA is TGTGCCAGCAGCCCCAGGACAGGGGGAGGCACCGGGGAGCTGTTTTTT. Translated: CASSPRTGGGTGELFF.